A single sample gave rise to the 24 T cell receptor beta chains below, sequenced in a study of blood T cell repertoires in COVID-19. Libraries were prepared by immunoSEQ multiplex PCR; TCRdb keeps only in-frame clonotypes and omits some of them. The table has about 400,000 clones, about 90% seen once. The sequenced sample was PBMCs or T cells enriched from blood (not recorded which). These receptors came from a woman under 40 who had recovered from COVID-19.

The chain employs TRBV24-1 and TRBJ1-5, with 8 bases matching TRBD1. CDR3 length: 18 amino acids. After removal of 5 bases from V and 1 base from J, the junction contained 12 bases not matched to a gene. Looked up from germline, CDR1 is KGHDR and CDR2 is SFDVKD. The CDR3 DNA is TGTGCCACCAGTGGACGCGGGAACAGGGGGGCGAGCAATCAGCCCCAGCATTTT. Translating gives CATSGRGNRGASNQPQHF.

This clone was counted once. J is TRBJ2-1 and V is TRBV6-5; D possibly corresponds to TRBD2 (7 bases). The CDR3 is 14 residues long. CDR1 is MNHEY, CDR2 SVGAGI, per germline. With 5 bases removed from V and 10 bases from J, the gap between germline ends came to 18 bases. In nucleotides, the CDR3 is TGTGCCAGCAGTCCGCTCGGGGGGCTCAAAGAGCAGTTCTTC. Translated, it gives CASSPLGGLKEQFF.

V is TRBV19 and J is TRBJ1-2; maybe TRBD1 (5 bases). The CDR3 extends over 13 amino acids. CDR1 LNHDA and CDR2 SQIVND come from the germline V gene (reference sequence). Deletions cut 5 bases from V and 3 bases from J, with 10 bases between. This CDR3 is CASSERGYYGYTF. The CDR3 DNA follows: TGTGCCAGTAGTGAAAGGGGATACTATGGCTACACCTTC.

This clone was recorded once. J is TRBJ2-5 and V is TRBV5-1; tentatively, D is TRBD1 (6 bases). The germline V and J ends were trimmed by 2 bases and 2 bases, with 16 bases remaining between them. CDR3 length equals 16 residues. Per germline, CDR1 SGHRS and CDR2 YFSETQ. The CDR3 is CASSFSQGKGQETQYF. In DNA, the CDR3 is TGCGCCAGCAGCTTTTCTCAGGGGAAAGGGCAAGAGACCCAGTACTTC.

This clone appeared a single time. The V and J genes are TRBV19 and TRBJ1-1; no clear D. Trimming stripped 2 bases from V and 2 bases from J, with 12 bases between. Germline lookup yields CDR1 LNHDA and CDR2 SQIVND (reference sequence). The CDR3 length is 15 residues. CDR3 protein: CASSIMGGANTEAFF. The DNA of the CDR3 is TGTGCCAGTAGTATAATGGGAGGCGCTAACACTGAAGCTTTCTTT.

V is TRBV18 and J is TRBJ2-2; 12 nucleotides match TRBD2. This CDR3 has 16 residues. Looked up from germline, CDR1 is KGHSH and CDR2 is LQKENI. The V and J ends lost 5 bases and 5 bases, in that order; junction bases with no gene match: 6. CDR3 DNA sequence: TGTGCCAGCTCATCGACTAGCGGGAGAAGTACCGGGGAGCTGTTTTTT. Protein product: CASSSTSGRSTGELFF.

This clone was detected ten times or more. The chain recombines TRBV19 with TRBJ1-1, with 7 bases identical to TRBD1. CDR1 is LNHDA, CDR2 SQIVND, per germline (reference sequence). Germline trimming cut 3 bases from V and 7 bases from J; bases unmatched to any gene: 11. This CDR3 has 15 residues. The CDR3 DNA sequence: TGTGCCAGTAGTATGCGAAGGGGGCGAGTGCTTGAAGCTTTCTTT. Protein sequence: CASSMRRGRVLEAFF.

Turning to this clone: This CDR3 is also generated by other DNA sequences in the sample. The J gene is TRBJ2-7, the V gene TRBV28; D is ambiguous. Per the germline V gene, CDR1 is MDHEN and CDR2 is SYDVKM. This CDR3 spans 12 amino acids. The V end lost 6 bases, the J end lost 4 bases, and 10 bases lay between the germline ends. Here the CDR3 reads CASSPPSYEQYF. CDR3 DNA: TGTGCCAGCAGCCCTCCTTCTTACGAGCAGTACTTC. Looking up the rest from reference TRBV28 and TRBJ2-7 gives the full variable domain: DVKVTQSSRYLVKRTGEKVFLECVQDMDHENMFWYRQDPGLGLRLIYFSYDVKMKEKGDIPEGYSVSREKKERFSLILESASTNQTSMYLCASSPPSYEQYFGPGTRLTVT.

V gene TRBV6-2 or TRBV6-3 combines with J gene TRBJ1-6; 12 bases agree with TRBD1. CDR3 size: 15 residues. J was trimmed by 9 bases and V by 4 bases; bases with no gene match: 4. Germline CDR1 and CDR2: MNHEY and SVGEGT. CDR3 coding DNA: TGTGCCAGCAGTTGGGAGGGACAGGGGGCTTCACCCCTCCACTTT. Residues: CASSWEGQGASPLHF.

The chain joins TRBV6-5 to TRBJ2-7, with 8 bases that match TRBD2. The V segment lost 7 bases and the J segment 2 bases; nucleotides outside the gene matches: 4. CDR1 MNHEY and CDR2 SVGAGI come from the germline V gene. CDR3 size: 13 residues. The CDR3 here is CASTRAGAYEQYF. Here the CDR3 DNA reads TGTGCCAGCACTAGAGCGGGAGCCTACGAGCAGTACTTC.

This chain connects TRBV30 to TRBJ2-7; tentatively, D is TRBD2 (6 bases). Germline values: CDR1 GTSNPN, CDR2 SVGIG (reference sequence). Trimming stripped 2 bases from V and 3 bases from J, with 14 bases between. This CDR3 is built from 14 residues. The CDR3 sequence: CAWSSLRDFYEQYF. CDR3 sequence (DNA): TGTGCCTGGAGTTCTCTACGGGACTTCTACGAGCAGTACTTC.

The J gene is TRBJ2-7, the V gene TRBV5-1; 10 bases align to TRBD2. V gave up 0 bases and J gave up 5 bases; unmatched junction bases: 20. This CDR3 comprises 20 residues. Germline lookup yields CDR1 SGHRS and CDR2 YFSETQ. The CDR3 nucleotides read TGCGCCAGCAGCTTGGCCCCAACAACGGTTCTAGCGGGAGTTCGGAACGAGCAGTACTTC. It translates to CASSLAPTTVLAGVRNEQYF.

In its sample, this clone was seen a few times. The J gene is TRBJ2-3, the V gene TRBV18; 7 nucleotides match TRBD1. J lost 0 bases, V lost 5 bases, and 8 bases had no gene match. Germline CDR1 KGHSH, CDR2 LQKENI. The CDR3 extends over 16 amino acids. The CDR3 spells CASSSSQGDSTDTQYF. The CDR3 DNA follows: TGTGCCAGCTCATCCTCTCAGGGGGACAGCACAGATACGCAGTATTTT.

The CDR3 DNA is TGTGCCAGCAGCTCCGCCAGAACGAGGGAGCAGTACTTC. Protein product: CASSSARTREQYF. This chain connects TRBV7-6 to TRBJ2-7; D call uncertain. V lost 4 bases to trimming and J lost 7 bases, with 14 bases between them. Germline assignment: CDR1 SGHVS and CDR2 FNYEAQ. The CDR3 spans 13 residues.

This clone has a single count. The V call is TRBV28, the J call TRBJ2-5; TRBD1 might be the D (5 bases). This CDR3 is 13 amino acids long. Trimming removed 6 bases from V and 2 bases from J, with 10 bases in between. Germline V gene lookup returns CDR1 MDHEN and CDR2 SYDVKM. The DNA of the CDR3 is TGTGCCAGCAGCTCAGGGATACAAGAGACCCAGTACTTC. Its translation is CASSSGIQETQYF.

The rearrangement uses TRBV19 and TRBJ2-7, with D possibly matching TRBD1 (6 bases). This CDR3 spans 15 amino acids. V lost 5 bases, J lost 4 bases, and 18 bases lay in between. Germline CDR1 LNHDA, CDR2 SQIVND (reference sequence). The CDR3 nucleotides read TGTGCCAGTAGTTCCCGCGACAGGCCCTCTTACGAGCAGTACTTC. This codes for CASSSRDRPSYEQYF.

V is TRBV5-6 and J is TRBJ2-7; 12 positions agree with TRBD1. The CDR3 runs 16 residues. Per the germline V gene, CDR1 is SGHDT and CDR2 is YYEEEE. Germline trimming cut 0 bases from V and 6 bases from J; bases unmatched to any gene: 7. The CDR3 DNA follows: TGTGCCAGCAGCTTGGCCATAGGGACAGGGGGCGGCGAGCAGTACTTC. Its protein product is CASSLAIGTGGGEQYF.

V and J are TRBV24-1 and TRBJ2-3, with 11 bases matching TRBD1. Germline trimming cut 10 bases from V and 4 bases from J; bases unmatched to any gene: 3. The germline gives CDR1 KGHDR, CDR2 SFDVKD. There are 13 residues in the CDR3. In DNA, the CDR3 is TGTGCCACTGGACAGGGGGCACCAGATACGCAGTATTTT. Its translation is CATGQGAPDTQYF.

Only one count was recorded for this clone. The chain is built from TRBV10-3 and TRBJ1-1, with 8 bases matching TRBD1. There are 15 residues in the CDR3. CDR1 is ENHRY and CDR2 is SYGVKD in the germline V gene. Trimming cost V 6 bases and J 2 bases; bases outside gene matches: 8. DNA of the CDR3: TGTGCCATCAGCGGTGGGGCAGGGGGCAACACTGAAGCTTTCTTT. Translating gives CAISGGAGGNTEAFF.

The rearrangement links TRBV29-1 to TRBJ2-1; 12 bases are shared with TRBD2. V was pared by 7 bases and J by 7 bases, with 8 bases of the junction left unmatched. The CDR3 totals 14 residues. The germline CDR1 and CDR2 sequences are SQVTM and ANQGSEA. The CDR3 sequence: CSAQTSGGLNEQFF. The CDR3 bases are TGCAGCGCCCAGACTAGCGGGGGATTGAATGAGCAGTTCTTC.

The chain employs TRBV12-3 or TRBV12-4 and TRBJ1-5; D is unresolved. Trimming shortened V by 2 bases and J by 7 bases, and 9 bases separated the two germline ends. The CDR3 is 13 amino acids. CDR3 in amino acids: CASSLTGWQPQHF. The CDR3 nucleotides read TGTGCCAGCAGTTTAACGGGGTGGCAGCCCCAGCATTTT.

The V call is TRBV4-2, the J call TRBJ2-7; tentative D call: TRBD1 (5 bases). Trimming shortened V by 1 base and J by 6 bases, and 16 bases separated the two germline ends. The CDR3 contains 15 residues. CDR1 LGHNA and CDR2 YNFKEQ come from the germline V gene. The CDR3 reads CASSQVRSIDSEQYF. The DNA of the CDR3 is TGTGCCAGCAGCCAAGTTCGGTCCATAGACAGCGAGCAGTACTTC.

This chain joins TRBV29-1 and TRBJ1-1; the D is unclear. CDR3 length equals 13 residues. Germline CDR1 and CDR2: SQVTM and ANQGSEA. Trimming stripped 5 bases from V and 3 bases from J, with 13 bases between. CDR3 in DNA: TGCAGCGTTTCCTATCTTCGGGACACTGAAGCTTTCTTT. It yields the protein CSVSYLRDTEAFF.

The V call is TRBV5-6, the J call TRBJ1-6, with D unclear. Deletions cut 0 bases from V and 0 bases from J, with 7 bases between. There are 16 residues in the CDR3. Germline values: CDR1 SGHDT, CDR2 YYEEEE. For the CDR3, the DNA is TGTGCCAGCAGCTTGGGTCCCCTCTCCTATAATTCACCCCTCCACTTT. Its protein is CASSLGPLSYNSPLHF.